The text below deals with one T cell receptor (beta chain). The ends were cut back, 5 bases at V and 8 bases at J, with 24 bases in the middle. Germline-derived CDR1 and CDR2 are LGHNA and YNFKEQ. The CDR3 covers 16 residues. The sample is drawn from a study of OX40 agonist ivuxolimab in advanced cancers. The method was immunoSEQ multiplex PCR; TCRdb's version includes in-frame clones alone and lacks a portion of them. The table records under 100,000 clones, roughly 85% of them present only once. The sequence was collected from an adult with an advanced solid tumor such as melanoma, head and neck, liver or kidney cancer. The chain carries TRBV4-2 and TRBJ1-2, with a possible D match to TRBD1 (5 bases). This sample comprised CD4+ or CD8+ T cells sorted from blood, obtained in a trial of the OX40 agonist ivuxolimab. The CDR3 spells CASSSQAGAPQVGYTF. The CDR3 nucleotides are TGTGCCAGCAGCTCTCAGGCTGGGGCCCCCCAGGTCGGCTACACCTTC.